This T cell receptor (beta chain) was obtained from a study of shared clonotypes between healthy human individuals (TCRdb year 2020). Context from the whole study: The cohort comprised two women and a few men aged 18 to 49 years. For each donor, CD4 naive and CD4 memory were each run on three plates, CD8 naive on two plates, and CD8 memory on one plate. To estimate repertoire size and how much clonotypes are shared between individuals, the study performed deep sequencing of blood TCR repertoires from a few healthy adults. To increase sequencing depth and limit assay-specific biases, different laboratories used diverse techniques to prepare libraries and sequence TCR repertoires. Each donor's leukapheresis produced roughly between roughly 0.85 and 10 billion PBMCs.

As encoded in the germline V gene, CDR1 is MGHRA while CDR2 is YSYEKL. The junction shows trimming of 0 bases on V and 4 bases on J, plus 7 bases between the germline ends. The CDR3 covers 14 residues, taking in both the cysteine and the phenylalanine. Only the CDR3 part of the read is kept: 42 bases, read in frame from the first base. Results the study describes overall, beyond this receptor: The small number of donors limited the genetic and exposure-history diversity represented. Naive subsets generally had larger estimated clonotype richness than memory subsets. Across a few donors, about 5.2% of naive CD4, around 3.3% of naive CD8, approximately 2.5% of memory CD4, and 0.3% to 0.45% of memory CD8 clonotypes were shared. Even with the large sequencing depth, rarefaction of the sorted-subset datasets indicated that sequencing was incomplete. Higher generation probabilities were observed for clonotypes shared by all four sorted-subset donors than for non-shared clonotypes. Pairwise subsampling indicated that sequencing depth was expected to affect the degree of clonotype sharing among donors. Sampling was limited to blood, and TCR repertoires in tissue likely differ from TCR repertoires in blood.

For the CD8 naive samples, CD45RO-negative cells were positively selected for CCR7, yielding a CD45RA+CCR7+ population from which TemRA cells were excluded. Healthy HIV-negative adults with no recently reported acute infections or vaccinations were included as donors. Only Caucasian adults living in Nashville, Tennessee, USA were represented among the donors. After blood collection by leukapheresis, PBMCs were isolated using Ficoll-Histopaque density gradient centrifugation and then cryopreserved in the vapor phase of liquid nitrogen. Purity and quantity of every magnetically sorted T cell population were checked by analytical flow cytometry. Each sorted fraction had its genomic DNA isolated and then quantified by UV absorbance on a Nanodrop 2000c. About this clone: Its recognized antigen is unknown. There are no base qualities to consult, and no much larger clone falls within one base.

Using the deep immunoSEQ assay, multiplex PCR amplified TCR CDR3 regions from genomic DNA. Genomic DNA extracted from each cell subset was distributed evenly over all wells of several immunoSEQ 96-well plates, and each plate served as one replicate. For sorted subsets, approximately 190 ng genomic DNA, equal to about 30,000 T cell genomes, was loaded into each replicate PCR. Purified libraries were measured with a Qubit 3.0 fluorometer, size-checked on a Bioanalyzer 2100, and measured again with the KAPA Library Quantification kit. A separate single-read 150-cycle Illumina NextSeq 550 flow cell was used to sequence each immunoSEQ 96-well plate. As for the authors' bioinformatics: Because only junctional sequences without quality scores were contained in the immunoSEQ output, filtering matching that applied to full-length reads could not be performed. To assign V/J genes and CDR3, sequences were annotated against IMGT germline references using PyIR, a Python wrapper for IgBLAST v1.9. Reads were removed for weak V/J assignments (E-value above 1e-6), missing CDR3, stop codons, out-of-frame junctions, or ambiguous translated residues. V3J clonotypes were defined as sequences sharing an identical inferred V gene, J gene, and CDR3 amino acid sequence. Percentage overlap between repertoires was calculated by dividing the number of shared unique clonotypes by the size of the smaller repertoire. Repertoire richness was assessed with RTK rarefaction, the Chao1 estimator, and Recon v2.1 estimates of unobserved clonotypes. For all TCRbeta clonotypes obtained by the gDNA method from several donors, generation probabilities were computed with OLGA. Not all clones reach the TCRdb copy of this immuneACCESS table, which keeps in-frame sequences only. Checked studies attribute under half of the gap to unresolved V genes and leave the rest unexplained. The DNA was the basis for D and trimming; V, J and clone size are from that table. The sample records more than 2 million clones, 85% to 95% of which are singletons. The leading ten clones occupy roughly 1% of the sample.

The sequencing sample was made of naive CD8+ T cells sorted from blood. What this sample's cell subset or site label stands for: CD45RA+CCR7+. The source is a man aged 18-30 years in good health. The chain was built from TRBV4-1 and TRBJ2-1; the D gene lacks a confident call. The CDR3 protein sequence reads: CASSQEPTYNEQFF. The sequence in DNA is TGCGCCAGCAGCCAAGAACCAACGTACAATGAGCAGTTCTTC.